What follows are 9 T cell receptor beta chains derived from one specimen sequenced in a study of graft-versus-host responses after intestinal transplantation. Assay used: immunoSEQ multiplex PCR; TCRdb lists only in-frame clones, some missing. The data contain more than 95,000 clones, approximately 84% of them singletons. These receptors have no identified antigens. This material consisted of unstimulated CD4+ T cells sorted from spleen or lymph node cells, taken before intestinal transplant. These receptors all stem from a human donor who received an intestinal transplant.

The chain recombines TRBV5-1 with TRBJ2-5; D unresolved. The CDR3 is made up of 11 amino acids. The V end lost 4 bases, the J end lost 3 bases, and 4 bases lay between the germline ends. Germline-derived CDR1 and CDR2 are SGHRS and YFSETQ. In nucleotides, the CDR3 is TGCGCCAGCAGCGAGGAAGAGACCCAGTACTTC. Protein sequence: CASSEEETQYF.

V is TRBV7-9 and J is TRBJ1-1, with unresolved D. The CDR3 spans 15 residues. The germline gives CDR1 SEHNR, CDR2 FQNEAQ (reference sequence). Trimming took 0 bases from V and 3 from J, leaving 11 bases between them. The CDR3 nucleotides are TGTGCCAGCAGCTTAGCAGCGGGCGACCACACTGAAGCTTTCTTT. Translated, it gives CASSLAAGDHTEAFF.

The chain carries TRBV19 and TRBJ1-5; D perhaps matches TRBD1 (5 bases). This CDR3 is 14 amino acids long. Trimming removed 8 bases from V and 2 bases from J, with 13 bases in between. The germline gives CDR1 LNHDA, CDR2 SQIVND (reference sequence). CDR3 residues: CASAQGRGNQPQHF. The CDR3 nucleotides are TGTGCCAGTGCTCAGGGTCGGGGCAATCAGCCCCAGCATTTT.

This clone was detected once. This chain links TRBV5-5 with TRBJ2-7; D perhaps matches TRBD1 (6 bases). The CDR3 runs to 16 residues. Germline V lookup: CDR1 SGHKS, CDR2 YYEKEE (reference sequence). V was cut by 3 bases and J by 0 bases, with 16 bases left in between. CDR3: CASSWRRTGNSYEQYF. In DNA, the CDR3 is TGTGCCAGCAGCTGGCGACGTACAGGGAACTCCTACGAGCAGTACTTC.

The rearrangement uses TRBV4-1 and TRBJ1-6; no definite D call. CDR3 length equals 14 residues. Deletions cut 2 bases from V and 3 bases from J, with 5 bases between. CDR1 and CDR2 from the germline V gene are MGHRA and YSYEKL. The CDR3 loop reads CASSQLSYNSPLHF. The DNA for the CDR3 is TGCGCCAGCAGCCAACTTAGCTATAATTCACCCCTCCACTTT.

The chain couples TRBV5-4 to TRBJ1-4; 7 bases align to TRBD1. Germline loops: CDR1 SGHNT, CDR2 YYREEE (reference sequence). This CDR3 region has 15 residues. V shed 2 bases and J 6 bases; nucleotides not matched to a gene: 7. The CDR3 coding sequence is TGTGCCAGCAGCTTTAGCAGGGGGGAAGATGAAAAACTGTTTTTT. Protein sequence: CASSFSRGEDEKLFF.

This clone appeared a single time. The CDR3 is CASRTGPDWETQYF. CDR3 bases: TGTGCCAGCAGGACTGGACCCGACTGGGAGACCCAGTACTTC. The V gene is TRBV2, the J gene TRBJ2-5; D not certain. Germline assignment: CDR1 SNHLY and CDR2 FYNNEI. The V end lost 6 bases, the J end lost 5 bases, and 16 bases lay between the germline ends. The CDR3 contains 14 residues.

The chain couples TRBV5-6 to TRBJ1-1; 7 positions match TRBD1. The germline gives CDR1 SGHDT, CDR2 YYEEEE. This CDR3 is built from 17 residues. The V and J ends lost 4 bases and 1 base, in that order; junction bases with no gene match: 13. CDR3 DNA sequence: TGTGCCAGCAGCGCTAAGGGCAGGGGGTCCCAGAACACTGAAGCTTTCTTT. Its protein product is CASSAKGRGSQNTEAFF.

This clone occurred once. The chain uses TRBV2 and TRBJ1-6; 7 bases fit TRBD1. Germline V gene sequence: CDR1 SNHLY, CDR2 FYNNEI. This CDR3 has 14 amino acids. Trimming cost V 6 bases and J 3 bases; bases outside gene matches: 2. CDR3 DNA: TGTGCCAGCAGGCGGGACAGCTATAATTCACCCCTCCACTTT. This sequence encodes CASRRDSYNSPLHF. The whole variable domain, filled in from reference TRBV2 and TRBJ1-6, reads EPEVTQTPSHQVTQMGQEVILRCVPISNHLYFYWYRQILGQKVEFLVSFYNNEISEKSEIFDDQFSVERPDGSNFTLKIRSTKLEDSAMYFCASRRDSYNSPLHFGNGTRLTVT.